This T cell receptor beta chain was sequenced during a study of T cells in Graves' hyperthyroidism and ophthalmopathy. The CDR3 contains 14 residues. Trimming pared 10 bases from V and 7 bases from J, leaving 19 bases between. In germline, CDR1 is SGHVS, CDR2 FNYEAQ. What was amplified from RNA transcripts were TCR beta CDR3 regions. First-round RT-PCR with HTBI primers amplified the TCR CDR3 region. One entry per CDR3 protein, called by TCRdb with MiXCR from the multiplex PCR reads. The sample carries under 400,000 distinct CDR3 sequences, about 16% recorded once. This clonotype was observed at least ten times.

J is TRBJ2-2 and V is TRBV7-6; D is unclear. The sequenced sample was blood. This clonotype originated in a woman in her fifties or sixties with Graves' ophthalmopathy. In nucleotides, the CDR3 is TGTGCCACCGCCATGGACCTCGAGAACGGGGAGCTGTTTTTT. Its protein is CATAMDLENGELFF. The complete variable domain, with remaining parts taken from reference TRBV7-6 and TRBJ2-2, reads GAGVSQSPRYKVTKRGQDVALRCDPISGHVSLYWYRQALGQGPEFLTYFNYEAQQDKSGLPNDRFSAERPEGSISTLTIQRTEQRDSAMYRCATAMDLENGELFFGEGSRLTVL.